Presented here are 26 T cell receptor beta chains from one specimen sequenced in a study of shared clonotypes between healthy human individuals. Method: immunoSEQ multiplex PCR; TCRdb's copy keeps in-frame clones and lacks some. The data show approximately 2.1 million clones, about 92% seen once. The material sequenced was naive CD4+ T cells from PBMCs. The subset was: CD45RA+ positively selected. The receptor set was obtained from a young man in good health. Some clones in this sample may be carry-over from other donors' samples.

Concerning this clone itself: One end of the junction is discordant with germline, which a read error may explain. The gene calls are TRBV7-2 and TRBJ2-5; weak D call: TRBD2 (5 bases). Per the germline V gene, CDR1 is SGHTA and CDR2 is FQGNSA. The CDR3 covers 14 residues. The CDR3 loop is CASSHIAFQETQYF. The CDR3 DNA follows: TGCGCCAGCAGCCACATAGCGTTCCAAGAGACCCAGTACTTC.

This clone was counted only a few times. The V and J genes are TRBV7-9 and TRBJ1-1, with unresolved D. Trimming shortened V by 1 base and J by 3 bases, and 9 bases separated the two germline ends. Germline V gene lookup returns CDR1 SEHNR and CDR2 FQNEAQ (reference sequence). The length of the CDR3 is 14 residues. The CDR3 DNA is TGTGCCAGCAGCTTAGTTAATACGCACACTGAAGCTTTCTTT. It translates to CASSLVNTHTEAFF.

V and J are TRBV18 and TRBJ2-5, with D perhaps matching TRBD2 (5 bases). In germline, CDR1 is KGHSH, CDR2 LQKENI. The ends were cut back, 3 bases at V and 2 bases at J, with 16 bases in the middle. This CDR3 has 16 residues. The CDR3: CASSPTGIGIQETQYF. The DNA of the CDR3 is TGTGCCAGCTCACCTACGGGTATCGGGATTCAAGAGACCCAGTACTTC.

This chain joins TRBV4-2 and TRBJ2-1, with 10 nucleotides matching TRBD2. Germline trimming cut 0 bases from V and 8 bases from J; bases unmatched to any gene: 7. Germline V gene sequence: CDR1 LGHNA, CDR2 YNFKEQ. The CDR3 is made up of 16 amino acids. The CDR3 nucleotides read TGTGCCAGCAGCCAAGAGGCAGTAGCGGGAGGCTATGAGCAGTTCTTC. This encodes CASSQEAVAGGYEQFF.

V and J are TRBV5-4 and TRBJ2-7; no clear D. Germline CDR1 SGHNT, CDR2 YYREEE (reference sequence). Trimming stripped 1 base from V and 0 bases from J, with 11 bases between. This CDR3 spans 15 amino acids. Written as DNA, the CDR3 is TGTGCCAGCAGCTTGATCATACGCGGCTCCTACGAGCAGTACTTC. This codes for CASSLIIRGSYEQYF.

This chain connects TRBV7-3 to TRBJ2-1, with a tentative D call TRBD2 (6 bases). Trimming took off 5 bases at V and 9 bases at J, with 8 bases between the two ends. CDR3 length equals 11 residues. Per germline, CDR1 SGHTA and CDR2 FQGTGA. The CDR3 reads CASSRGAEQFF. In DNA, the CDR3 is TGTGCCAGCAGCCGCGGGGCTGAGCAGTTCTTC.

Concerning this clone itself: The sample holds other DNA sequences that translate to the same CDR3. The CDR3 nucleotides are TGTGCCAGCAGTGACCGGGGCCGGGAGACCCAGTACTTC. Its translation: CASSDRGRETQYF. The chain recombines TRBV2 with TRBJ2-5; D may match TRBD1 or TRBD2 (5 bases each). Germline V CDR1 and CDR2: SNHLY, FYNNEI. Trimming cost V 3 bases and J 5 bases, with 10 bases left between them. The CDR3 spans 13 residues.

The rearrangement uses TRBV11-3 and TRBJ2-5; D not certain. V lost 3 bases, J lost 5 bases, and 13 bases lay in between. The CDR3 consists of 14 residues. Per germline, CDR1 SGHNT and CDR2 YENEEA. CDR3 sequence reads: CASSLSALVETQYF. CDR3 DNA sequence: TGTGCCAGCAGCTTGTCAGCTTTAGTTGAGACCCAGTACTTC.

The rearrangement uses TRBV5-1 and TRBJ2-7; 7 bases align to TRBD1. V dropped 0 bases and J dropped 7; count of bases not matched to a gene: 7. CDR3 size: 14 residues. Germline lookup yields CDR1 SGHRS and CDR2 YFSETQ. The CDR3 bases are TGCGCCAGCAGCTTGGAGGGGGCGGCGGGTGAGCAGTACTTC. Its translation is CASSLEGAAGEQYF.

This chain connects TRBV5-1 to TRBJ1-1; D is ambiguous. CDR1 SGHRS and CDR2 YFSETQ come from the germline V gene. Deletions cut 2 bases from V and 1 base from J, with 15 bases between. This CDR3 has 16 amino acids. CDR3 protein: CASSLPGPHGNTEAFF. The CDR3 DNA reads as TGCGCCAGCAGCTTACCCGGACCGCATGGGAACACTGAAGCTTTCTTT.

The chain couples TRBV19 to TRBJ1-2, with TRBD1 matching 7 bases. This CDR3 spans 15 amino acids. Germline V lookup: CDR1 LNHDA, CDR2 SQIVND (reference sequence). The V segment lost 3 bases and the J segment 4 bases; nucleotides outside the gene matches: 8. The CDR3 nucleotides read TGTGCCAGTAGTATTAGGGGACAGCGAGCCTATGGCTACACCTTC. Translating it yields CASSIRGQRAYGYTF. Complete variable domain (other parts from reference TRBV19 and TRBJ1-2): DGGITQSPKYLFRKEGQNVTLSCEQNLNHDAMYWYRQDPGQGLRLIYYSQIVNDFQKGDIAEGYSVSREKKESFPLTVTSAQKNPTAFYLCASSIRGQRAYGYTFGSGTRLTVV.

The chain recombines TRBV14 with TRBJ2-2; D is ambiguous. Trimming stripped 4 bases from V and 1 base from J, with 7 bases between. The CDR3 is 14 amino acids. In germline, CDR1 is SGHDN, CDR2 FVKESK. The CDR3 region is CASSRSVNTGELFF. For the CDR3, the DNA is TGTGCCAGCAGCCGGTCGGTGAACACCGGGGAGCTGTTTTTT.

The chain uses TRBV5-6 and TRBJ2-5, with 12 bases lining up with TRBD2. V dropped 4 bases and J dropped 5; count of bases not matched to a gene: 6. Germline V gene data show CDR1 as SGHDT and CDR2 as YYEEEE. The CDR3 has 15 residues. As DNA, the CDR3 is TGTGCCAGCAGCCTCGTAACTAGCGGGAGGGAGACCCAGTACTTC. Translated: CASSLVTSGRETQYF.

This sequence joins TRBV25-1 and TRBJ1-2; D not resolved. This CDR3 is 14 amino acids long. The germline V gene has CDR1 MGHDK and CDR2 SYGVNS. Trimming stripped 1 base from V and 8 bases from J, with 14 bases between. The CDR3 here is CASSEWFSPEGYTF. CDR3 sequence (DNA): TGTGCCAGCAGTGAATGGTTCAGCCCGGAGGGCTACACCTTC.

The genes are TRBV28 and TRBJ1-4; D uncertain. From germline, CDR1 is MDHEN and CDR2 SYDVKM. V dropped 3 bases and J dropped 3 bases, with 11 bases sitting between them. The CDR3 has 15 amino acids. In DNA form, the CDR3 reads TGTGCCAGCAGTTTCAGTGGTGGTCCTAATGAAAAACTGTTTTTT. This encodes CASSFSGGPNEKLFF.

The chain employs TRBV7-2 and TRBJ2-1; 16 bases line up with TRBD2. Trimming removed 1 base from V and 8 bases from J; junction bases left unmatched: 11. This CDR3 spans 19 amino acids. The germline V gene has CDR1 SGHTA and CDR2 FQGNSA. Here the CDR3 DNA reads TGTGCCAGCAGCTTAGATCTTACTGGGACTAGCGGGAGGGTGGATGAGCAGTTCTTC. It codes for CASSLDLTGTSGRVDEQFF. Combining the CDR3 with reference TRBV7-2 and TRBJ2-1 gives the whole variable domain GAGVSQSPSNKVTEKGKDVELRCDPISGHTALYWYRQSLGQGLEFLIYFQGNSAPDKSGLPSDRFSAERTGGSVSTLTIQRTQQEDSAVYLCASSLDLTGTSGRVDEQFFGPGTRLTVL.

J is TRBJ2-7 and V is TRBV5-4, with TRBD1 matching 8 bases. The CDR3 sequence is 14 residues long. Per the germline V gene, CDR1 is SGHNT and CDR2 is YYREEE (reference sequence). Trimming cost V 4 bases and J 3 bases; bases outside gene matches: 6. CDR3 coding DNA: TGTGCCAGCAGCCCAGGGACAGGTTACTACGAGCAGTACTTC. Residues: CASSPGTGYYEQYF.

Here the CDR3 reads CASSLALGQGSETQYF. The CDR3 region has the DNA TGTGCCAGCAGCTTGGCCTTGGGGCAGGGGTCCGAGACCCAGTACTTC. The V and J genes are TRBV5-6 and TRBJ2-5; TRBD1 is a possible D gene (6 bases). The CDR3 runs 16 residues. Looked up from germline, CDR1 is SGHDT and CDR2 is YYEEEE. V lost 0 bases, J lost 5 bases, and 17 bases lay in between.

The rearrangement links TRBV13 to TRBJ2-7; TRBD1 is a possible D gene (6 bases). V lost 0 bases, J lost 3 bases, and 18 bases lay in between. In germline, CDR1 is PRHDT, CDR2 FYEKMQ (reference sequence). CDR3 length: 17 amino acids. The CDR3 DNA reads TGTGCCAGCAGCTTAGGCTGGTCGCAGGACAGCCGCTACGAGCAGTACTTC. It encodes CASSLGWSQDSRYEQYF.

Written as DNA, the CDR3 is TGTGCTAGCTATCTCGACAGTTTCTACGAGCAGTACTTC. Translation gives CASYLDSFYEQYF. The J gene is TRBJ2-7, the V gene TRBV6-1; D is possibly TRBD1 (5 bases). Germline V gene lookup returns CDR1 MNHNS and CDR2 SASEGT. The CDR3 loop spans 13 amino acids.

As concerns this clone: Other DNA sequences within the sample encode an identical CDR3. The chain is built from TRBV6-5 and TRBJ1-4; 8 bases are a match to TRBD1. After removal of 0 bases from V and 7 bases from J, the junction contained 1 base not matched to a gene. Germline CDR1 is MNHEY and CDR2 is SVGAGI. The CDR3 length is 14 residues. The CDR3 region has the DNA TGTGCCAGCAGTTACTCAACAGGGGGTGAAAAACTGTTTTTT. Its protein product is CASSYSTGGEKLFF.

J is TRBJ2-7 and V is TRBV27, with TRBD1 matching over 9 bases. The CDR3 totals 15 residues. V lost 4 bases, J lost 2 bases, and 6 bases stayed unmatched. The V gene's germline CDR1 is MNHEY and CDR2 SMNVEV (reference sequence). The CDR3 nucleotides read TGTGCCAGCAGTTATGGGACAGGGACCCCCTACGAGCAGTACTTC. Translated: CASSYGTGTPYEQYF.

CDR3 DNA: TGTGCCAGCAGTTTGAGAAGCGGGAGGGCCGGGAATGAGCAGTTCTTC. Residues: CASSLRSGRAGNEQFF. This chain joins TRBV28 and TRBJ2-1; 10 bases fit TRBD2. CDR3 length: 16 residues. Trimming cost V 3 bases and J 7 bases; bases outside gene matches: 9. Germline V gene sequence: CDR1 MDHEN, CDR2 SYDVKM.

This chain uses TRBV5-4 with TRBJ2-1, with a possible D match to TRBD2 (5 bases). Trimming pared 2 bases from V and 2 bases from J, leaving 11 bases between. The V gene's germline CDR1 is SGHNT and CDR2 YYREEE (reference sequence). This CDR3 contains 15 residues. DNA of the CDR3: TGTGCCAGCAGCTTAGCGGCCACCGCCTACAATGAGCAGTTCTTC. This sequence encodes CASSLAATAYNEQFF.

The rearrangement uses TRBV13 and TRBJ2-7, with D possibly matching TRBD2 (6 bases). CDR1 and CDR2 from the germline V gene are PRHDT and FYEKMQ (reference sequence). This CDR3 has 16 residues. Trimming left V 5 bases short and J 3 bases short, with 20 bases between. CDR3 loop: CASSLRRGVRGYEQYF. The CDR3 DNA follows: TGTGCCAGCAGCCTGCGCCGCGGGGTGAGGGGCTACGAGCAGTACTTC. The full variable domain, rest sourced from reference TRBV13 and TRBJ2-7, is AAGVIQSPRHLIKEKRETATLKCYPIPRHDTVYWYQQGPGQDPQFLISFYEKMQSDKGSIPDRFSAQQFSDYHSELNMSSLELGDSALYFCASSLRRGVRGYEQYFGPGTRLTVT.

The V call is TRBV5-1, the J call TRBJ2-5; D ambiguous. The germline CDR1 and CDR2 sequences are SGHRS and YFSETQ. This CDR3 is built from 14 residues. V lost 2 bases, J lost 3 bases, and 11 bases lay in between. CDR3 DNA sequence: TGCGCCAGCAGCTTCCAGTACACAGAAGAGACCCAGTACTTC. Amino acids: CASSFQYTEETQYF.